These 2 T cell receptor beta chains were sequenced from one sample in a study of T cells in women clearing cervical HPV infection. Profiling relied on immunoSEQ multiplex PCR, and the TCRdb table lists in-frame clones only, not all of them. The sample table includes more than 15,000 clones. The sequenced material came from blood buffy coat. The receptors derive from a woman aged 18 to 75 with a cervical HPV16 infection that either progressed to CIN3+ or cleared (not recorded which).

Comment on this clone: Sequencing ends 3 residues short of the CDR3 end; the germline J gene provides the rest. The chain couples TRBV12-3 or TRBV12-4 to TRBJ1-1, with TRBD1 as a possible D gene (6 bases). There are 13 residues in the CDR3. The CDR3 protein is CASSTGQGMRAFF. Incomplete CDR3 DNA: TGTGCCAGCAGTACAGGGCAGGGGATGAGA.

Note on this clone: Read data end 3 residues before the CDR3 end; the end is taken from the germline J gene. This sequence joins TRBV20-1 and TRBJ2-1; D possibly corresponds to TRBD2 (5 bases). Between the trimmed V and J ends, which lost 6 bases and 6 bases, there was a span of 15 bases. The CDR3 is 13 amino acids. Germline V gene data show CDR1 as DFQATT and CDR2 as SNEGSKA (reference sequence). The sequenced part of the CDR3 DNA is TGCAGTGCCAACCAGGCGGGCCTCAATGAG. This sequence encodes CSANQAGLNE. The whole CDR3 sequence is CSANQAGLNEQFF.